This T cell receptor (beta chain) is drawn from a study of shared clonotypes between healthy human individuals. V was pared by 7 bases and J by 6 bases, with 9 bases between. The germline V gene has CDR1 MDHEN and CDR2 SYDVKM. This CDR3 has 12 amino acids. Profiled with immunoSEQ multiplex PCR; TCRdb holds only in-frame clones, not every one. The sample holds some 2 million clones; about 95% are singletons and the top ten take about 1.1%. Naive CD8 cells comprised CD45RO-negative, CCR7-positively selected cells, excluding terminally differentiated effector memory CD45RA+ cells. The chain couples TRBV28 to TRBJ2-2; tentatively, D is TRBD1 or TRBD2 (6 bases each). Sequenced material: naive CD8+ T cells sorted from blood. The clonotype was recovered from a man younger than 35 in good health. The CDR3 DNA sequence: TGTGCCAGCATACGGGGGCCCGGGGAGCTGTTTTTT. Translating gives CASIRGPGELFF.